This T cell receptor beta chain was identified during a study of identical twins. V gave up 4 bases and J gave up 6 bases, with 11 bases separating them. Per germline, CDR1 LGHNA and CDR2 YSLEER. This CDR3 comprises 13 residues. TCRdb ran MiXCR on the 5' RACE reads and lists one entry per CDR3 protein. The sample lists about 470,000 distinct CDR3 sequences; roughly a quarter were seen once. The donor group consisted entirely of healthy Caucasians. These data also formed part of another study, on T cells expressing NK-cell markers. In that study: In several experiments, sorting was restricted to alpha-beta TCR T cells by an anti-gamma-delta TCR antibody.

The rearrangement links TRBV4-3 to TRBJ2-3; D remains unclear. The sample comprised CD4+ T cells sorted from blood. The TCR sequence derives from a woman aged 18-35 years in good health. The CDR3 reads CASSPLIDDTQYF. Written as DNA, the CDR3 is TGCGCCAGCAGCCCCCTAATAGACGATACGCAGTATTTT.